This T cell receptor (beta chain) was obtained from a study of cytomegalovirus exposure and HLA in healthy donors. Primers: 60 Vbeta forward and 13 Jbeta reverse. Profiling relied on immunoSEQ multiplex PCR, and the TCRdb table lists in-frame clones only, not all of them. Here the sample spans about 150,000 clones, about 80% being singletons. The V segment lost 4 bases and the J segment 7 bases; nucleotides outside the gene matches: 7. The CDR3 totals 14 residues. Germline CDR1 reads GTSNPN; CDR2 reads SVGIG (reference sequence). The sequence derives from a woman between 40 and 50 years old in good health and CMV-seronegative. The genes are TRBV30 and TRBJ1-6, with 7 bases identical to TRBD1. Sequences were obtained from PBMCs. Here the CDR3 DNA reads TGTGCCTGGAAACACGACAGGGCAAATTCACCCCTCCACTTT. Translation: CAWKHDRANSPLHF.